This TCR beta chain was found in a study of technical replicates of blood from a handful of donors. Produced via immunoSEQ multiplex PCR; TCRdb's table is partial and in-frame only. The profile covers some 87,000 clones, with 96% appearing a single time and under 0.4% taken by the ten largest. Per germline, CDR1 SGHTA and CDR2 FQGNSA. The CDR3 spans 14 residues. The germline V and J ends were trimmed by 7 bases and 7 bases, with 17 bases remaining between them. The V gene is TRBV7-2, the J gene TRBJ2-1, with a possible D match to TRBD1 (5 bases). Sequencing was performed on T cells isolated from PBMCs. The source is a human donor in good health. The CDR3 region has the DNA TGTGCCAGCATCATTCAATGGTCAGGGAATGAGCAGTTCTTC. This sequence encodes CASIIQWSGNEQFF.